One sample yielded the 17 T cell receptor beta chains listed below, sequenced in a study of blood T cell repertoires in COVID-19. TCRdb keeps only in-frame clones here, not all; method: immunoSEQ multiplex PCR. In the table there are around 300,000 clones, about 93% of which are singletons. Sequencing was performed on PBMCs or T cells enriched from blood (not recorded which). The receptor source for this set is a woman aged 25-40 years who had recovered from COVID-19.

This CDR3 is CASSLPGGYNEQFF. The CDR3 DNA reads TGCGCCAGCAGCTTGCCAGGGGGCTACAATGAGCAGTTCTTC. The chain links TRBV5-1 to TRBJ2-1; TRBD1 agrees at 7 bases. The V segment lost 1 base and the J segment 3 bases; nucleotides outside the gene matches: 1. The length of the CDR3 is 14 residues. Germline-derived CDR1 and CDR2 are SGHRS and YFSETQ.

This clone was recorded only once. The rearrangement links TRBV7-8 to TRBJ1-2; weak D call: TRBD1 (5 bases). Germline loops: CDR1 SGHVS, CDR2 FQNEAQ. The V end lost 7 bases, the J end lost 0 bases, and 12 bases lay between the germline ends. The length of the CDR3 is 14 residues. CDR3 bases: TGTGCCAGCACCATGGGGGGAGCTAACTATGGCTACACCTTC. Its protein product is CASTMGGANYGYTF.

This rearrangement joins TRBV19 to TRBJ1-4; TRBD1 aligns across 8 bases. V lost 4 bases and J lost 3; bases outside the gene matches: 4. CDR1 is LNHDA, CDR2 SQIVND, per germline (reference sequence). This CDR3 region has 15 residues. The CDR3 nucleotides read TGTGCCAGTAGTAGCCAGGGGGCGTCTAATGAAAAACTGTTTTTT. This translates into CASSSQGASNEKLFF. Variable domain in full (rest from reference TRBV19 and TRBJ1-4): DGGITQSPKYLFRKEGQNVTLSCEQNLNHDAMYWYRQDPGQGLRLIYYSQIVNDFQKGDIAEGYSVSREKKESFPLTVTSAQKNPTAFYLCASSSQGASNEKLFFGSGTQLSVL.

In the case of this clone: One end of the junction varies from germline; a read error may be responsible. At the DNA level, this CDR3 is encoded by other sequences in the same sample as well. The chain combines TRBV12-3 or TRBV12-4 with TRBJ2-1; tentative D call: TRBD2 (7 bases). The CDR3 is 13 amino acids. As DNA, the CDR3 is TGTGCCAGCACTTTAGGGGGGGGAAATGAGCAGTTCTTC. Its translation: CASTLGGGNEQFF.

This clone was recorded only once. The chain combines TRBV9 with TRBJ1-1, with D unclear. The length of the CDR3 is 14 residues. Germline V lookup: CDR1 SGDLS, CDR2 YYNGEE. V was pared by 3 bases and J by 3 bases, with 12 bases between. CDR3 sequence reads: CASSANLRDTEAFF. For the CDR3, the DNA is TGTGCCAGCAGCGCGAACCTCCGGGACACTGAAGCTTTCTTT.

V and J are TRBV6-4 and TRBJ1-5; 7 nucleotides agree with TRBD1. Germline CDR1 is MRHNA and CDR2 is SNTAGT. The CDR3 loop spans 17 amino acids. The V segment lost 2 bases and the J segment 0 bases; nucleotides outside the gene matches: 7. DNA of the CDR3: TGTGCCAGCAGTGACCACGGGACAGTATATAGCAATCAGCCCCAGCATTTT. Protein product: CASSDHGTVYSNQPQHF.

The chain employs TRBV7-8 and TRBJ2-3; TRBD1 aligns across 9 bases. This CDR3 has 17 amino acids. Germline V gene data show CDR1 as SGHVS and CDR2 as FQNEAQ. Trimming took 1 base from V and 4 from J; bases not matched to a gene: 9. CDR3 sequence (DNA): TGTGCCAGCAGCTTAGGGTATGGACAGGGGAGCCCAGATACGCAGTATTTT. Translation: CASSLGYGQGSPDTQYF. Full variable domain (outside the CDR3, taken from reference TRBV7-8 and TRBJ2-3): GAGVSQSPRYKVAKRGQDVALRCDPISGHVSLFWYQQALGQGPEFLTYFQNEAQLDKSGLPSDRFFAERPEGSVSTLKIQRTQQEDSAVYLCASSLGYGQGSPDTQYFGPGTRLTVL.

A few counts support this clone. The chain joins TRBV7-3 to TRBJ2-6; a possible D gene is TRBD1 (6 bases). The CDR3 loop spans 16 amino acids. Trimming cost V 5 bases and J 0 bases, with 11 bases left between them. CDR1 and CDR2 (germline): SGHTA, FQGTGA. The CDR3 DNA sequence: TGTGCCAGCAGCCCTCAGGGGAGCTCTGGGGCCAACGTCCTGACTTTC. Its translation: CASSPQGSSGANVLTF.

The gene calls are TRBV7-9 and TRBJ1-4; possible D gene TRBD1, 6 bases. The CDR3 loop spans 15 amino acids. The germline V and J ends were trimmed by 7 bases and 5 bases, with 17 bases remaining between them. Germline V lookup: CDR1 SEHNR, CDR2 FQNEAQ (reference sequence). The CDR3 spells CASTPSAQGNEKLFF. CDR3 bases: TGTGCCAGCACCCCCTCGGCCCAGGGGAATGAAAAACTGTTTTTT.

This chain joins TRBV11-2 and TRBJ1-1; D gene uncertain. Trimming removed 5 bases at V and 1 base at J, with 8 bases between. The V gene's germline CDR1 is SGHAT and CDR2 FQNNGV. This CDR3 is built from 13 residues. CDR3 DNA: TGTGCCAGCAGCATTCAGGAGAACACTGAAGCTTTCTTT. This sequence encodes CASSIQENTEAFF.

The chain links TRBV4-1 to TRBJ2-5; 10 bases are a match to TRBD2. Germline values: CDR1 MGHRA, CDR2 YSYEKL. V lost 4 bases, J lost 4 bases, and 3 bases stayed unmatched. CDR3 length: 14 residues. The CDR3, as DNA: TGCGCCAGCAGCCTACGACTAGCGGGAGAGACCCAGTACTTC. Encoded protein: CASSLRLAGETQYF.

This sequence joins TRBV11-2 and TRBJ2-7, with 16 bases that match TRBD2. The V gene end was trimmed by 3 bases and the J gene end by 5 bases; junction bases not matched to a gene: 7. Germline loops: CDR1 SGHAT, CDR2 FQNNGV. The CDR3 loop spans 17 amino acids. The CDR3 DNA reads TGTGCCAGCAGCTTTGGGACTAGCGGGAGGGGAATGGACGAGCAGTACTTC. Its translation is CASSFGTSGRGMDEQYF.

The V call is TRBV5-5, the J call TRBJ2-7, with D possibly matching TRBD2 (6 bases). Trimming left V 5 bases short and J 0 bases short, with 18 bases between. The germline V gene has CDR1 SGHKS and CDR2 YYEKEE (reference sequence). This CDR3 region has 16 residues. The CDR3 DNA is TGTGCCAGCAGTCGTTTAGCGGAGCTAAGCTCCTACGAGCAGTACTTC. As protein: CASSRLAELSSYEQYF.

The J gene is TRBJ2-1, the V gene TRBV19, with D maybe TRBD1 (5 bases). Trimming took off 4 bases at V and 6 bases at J, with 19 bases between the two ends. The CDR3 loop spans 16 amino acids. Germline V gene data show CDR1 as LNHDA and CDR2 as SQIVND (reference sequence). The CDR3 loop is CASSKGSSHLPNEQFF. The CDR3 nucleotides are TGTGCCAGTAGTAAGGGGTCTTCCCATTTACCCAATGAGCAGTTCTTC.

The chain uses TRBV21-1 and TRBJ1-2; the table's D gene call, TRBD1, was not cross checked with the DNA. TRBV21-1 is a pseudogene locus. CDR3 size: 17 residues. The CDR3 bases are TGTGCCAGCAGCAAAGTTATACAGGTTTCCCATAACTATGGCTACACCTTC. Residues: CASSKVIQVSHNYGYTF.

V gene TRBV7-9 combines with J gene TRBJ2-1; TRBD2 matches at 13 bases. After removal of 0 bases from V and 10 bases from J, the junction contained 0 bases not matched to a gene. Germline CDR1 reads SEHNR; CDR2 reads FQNEAQ (reference sequence). The CDR3 runs to 14 residues. CDR3: CASSLAGLAGEQFF. The CDR3 region has the DNA TGTGCCAGCAGCTTAGCGGGACTAGCGGGAGAGCAGTTCTTC.

The rearrangement links TRBV19 to TRBJ2-1; 7 bases are a match to TRBD2. Looked up from germline, CDR1 is LNHDA and CDR2 is SQIVND (reference sequence). The CDR3 has 13 amino acids. V shed 3 bases and J 9 bases; nucleotides not matched to a gene: 5. The CDR3 here is CASSISTSTEQFF. In DNA form, the CDR3 reads TGTGCCAGTAGTATCTCGACTAGCACTGAGCAGTTCTTC. The full variable domain, with the rest looked up from reference TRBV19 and TRBJ2-1, is DGGITQSPKYLFRKEGQNVTLSCEQNLNHDAMYWYRQDPGQGLRLIYYSQIVNDFQKGDIAEGYSVSREKKESFPLTVTSAQKNPTAFYLCASSISTSTEQFFGPGTRLTVL.